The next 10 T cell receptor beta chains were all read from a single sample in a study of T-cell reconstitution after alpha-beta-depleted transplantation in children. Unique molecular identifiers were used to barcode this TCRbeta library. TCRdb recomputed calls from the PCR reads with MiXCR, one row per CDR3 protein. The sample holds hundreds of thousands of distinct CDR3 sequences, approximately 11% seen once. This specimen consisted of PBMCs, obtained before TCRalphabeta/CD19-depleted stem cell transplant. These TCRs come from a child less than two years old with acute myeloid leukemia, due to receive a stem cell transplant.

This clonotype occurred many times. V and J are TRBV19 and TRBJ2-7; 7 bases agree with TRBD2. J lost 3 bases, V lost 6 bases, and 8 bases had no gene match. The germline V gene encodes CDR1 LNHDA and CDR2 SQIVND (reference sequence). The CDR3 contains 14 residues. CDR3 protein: CASSPQRDYYEQYF. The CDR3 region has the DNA TGTGCCAGTAGCCCCCAAAGGGACTACTACGAGCAGTACTTC.

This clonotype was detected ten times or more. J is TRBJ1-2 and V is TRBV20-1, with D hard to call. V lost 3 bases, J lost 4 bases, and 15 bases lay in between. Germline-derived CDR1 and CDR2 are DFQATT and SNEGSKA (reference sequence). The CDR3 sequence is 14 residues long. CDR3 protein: CSASMGSPAYGYTF. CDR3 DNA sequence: TGCAGTGCTAGCATGGGGTCCCCAGCCTATGGCTACACCTTC.

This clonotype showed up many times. CDR3: CASSFRGLAGGREQYF. The CDR3 DNA sequence: TGTGCCAGCAGCTTCAGAGGACTAGCGGGGGGAAGGGAGCAGTACTTC. This chain links TRBV7-2 with TRBJ2-7; 14 bases align to TRBD2. Trimming at V came to 3 bases and at J to 7 bases, leaving 8 bases not matched to a gene. The CDR3 totals 16 residues. In germline, CDR1 is SGHTA, CDR2 FQGNSA.

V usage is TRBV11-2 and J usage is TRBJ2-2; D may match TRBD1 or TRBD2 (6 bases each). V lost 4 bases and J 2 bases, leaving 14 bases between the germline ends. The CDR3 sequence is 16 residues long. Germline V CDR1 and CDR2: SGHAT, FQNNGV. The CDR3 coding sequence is TGTGCCAGCAGCTCTCGGGGGCAGCTAAACACCGGGGAGCTGTTTTTT. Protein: CASSSRGQLNTGELFF.

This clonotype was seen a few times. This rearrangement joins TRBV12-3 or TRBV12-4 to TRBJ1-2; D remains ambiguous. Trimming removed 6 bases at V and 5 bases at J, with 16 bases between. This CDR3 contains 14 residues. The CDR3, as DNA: TGTGCCAGCAGCCGCCGGTATTTGGGGTATGGCTACACCTTC. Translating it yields CASSRRYLGYGYTF.

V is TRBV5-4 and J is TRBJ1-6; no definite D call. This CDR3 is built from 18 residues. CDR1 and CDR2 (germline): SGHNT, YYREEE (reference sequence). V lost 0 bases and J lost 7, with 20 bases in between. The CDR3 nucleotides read TGTGCCAGCAGCTTGGCCTTGAACAGCCAAAAGGGCAATTCACCCCTCCACTTT. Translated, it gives CASSLALNSQKGNSPLHF.

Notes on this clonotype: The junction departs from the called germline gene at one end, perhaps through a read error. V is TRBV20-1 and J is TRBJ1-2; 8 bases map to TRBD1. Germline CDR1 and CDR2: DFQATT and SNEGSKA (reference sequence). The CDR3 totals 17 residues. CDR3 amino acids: CSARGILGDRGDYGDTF. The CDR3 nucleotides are TGTAGTGCTAGAGGTATACTCGGCGACAGGGGCGACTATGGCGACACCTTC.

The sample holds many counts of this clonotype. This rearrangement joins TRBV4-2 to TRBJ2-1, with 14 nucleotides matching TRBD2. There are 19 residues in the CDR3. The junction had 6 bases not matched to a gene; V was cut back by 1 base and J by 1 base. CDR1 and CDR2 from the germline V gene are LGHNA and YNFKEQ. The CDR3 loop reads CASSQGGLAGEQSYNEQFF. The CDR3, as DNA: TGTGCCAGCAGCCAAGGGGGACTAGCGGGAGAGCAGTCCTACAATGAGCAGTTCTTC.

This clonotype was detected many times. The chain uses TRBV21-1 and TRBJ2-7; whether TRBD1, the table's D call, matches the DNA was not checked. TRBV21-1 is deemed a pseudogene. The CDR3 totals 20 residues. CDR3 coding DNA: TGTGCCAGCAGCAAAGAGGTTTTTGGTGGAGGCCCCCGCCCCCCCTACGAGCAGTACTTC. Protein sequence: CASSKEVFGGGPRPPYEQYF.

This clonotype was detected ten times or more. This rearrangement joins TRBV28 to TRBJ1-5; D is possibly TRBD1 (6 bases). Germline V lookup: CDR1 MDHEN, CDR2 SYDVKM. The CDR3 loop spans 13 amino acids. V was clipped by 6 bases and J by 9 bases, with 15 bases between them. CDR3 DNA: TGTGCCAGCAGGACAGGTTCCCAGTCGCCCCAGCATTTT. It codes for CASRTGSQSPQHF.